This T cell receptor (beta chain) is drawn from a study of T cell repertoires in cytomegalovirus infection. Across the study: Recently identified HLA-C-restricted and well-studied HLA-B-restricted CMV epitopes were used. Indicated by public TCR beta signatures were CMV infection and matching HLA type.

CDR3 length: 14 residues. V lost 3 bases and J lost 3, with 12 bases in between. CDR1 is SGHVS and CDR2 is FQNEAQ in the germline V gene. TCRdb itself ran the reads through MiXCR, one entry per CDR3 protein. The table includes tens of thousands of distinct CDR3 sequences, about 20% detected once. Overall study results and limits: Carriage of CMV together with the relevant HLA was identifiable through cumulative public TCR beta family frequency. In two of eight donors, the top clonotype was HLA-C-restricted CMV-specific.

In this sample, this clonotype turned up many times. Its target is not known. The sequence came from a human donor in good health (CMV status not recorded). Some clones in this sample may be carry-over from other donors' samples. Sequences were derived from CD8+ T cells from cultured PBMCs, sampled from culture after CMV antigen stimulation. The chain recombines TRBV7-8 with TRBJ2-7; D is ambiguous. In DNA form, the CDR3 reads TGTGCCAGCAGCTTCCGGCGACAAAACTACGAGCAGTACTTC. This codes for CASSFRRQNYEQYF. Supplemented by reference TRBV7-8 and TRBJ2-7, the full variable domain reads GAGVSQSPRYKVAKRGQDVALRCDPISGHVSLFWYQQALGQGPEFLTYFQNEAQLDKSGLPSDRFFAERPEGSVSTLKIQRTQQEDSAVYLCASSFRRQNYEQYFGPGTRLTVT.